Listed here are 19 T cell receptor beta chains from one sample, sequenced in a study of blood T cell repertoires in COVID-19. Measured with immunoSEQ multiplex PCR; TCRdb has only the in-frame clones, and not every one. Of about 310,000 clones listed, around 86% are singletons. The specimen was peripheral blood. The receptors come from a man aged 50-60 years with active or convalescent COVID-19.

This clone was seen just once. The chain recombines TRBV7-8 with TRBJ1-6; D is unresolved. V was cut by 4 bases and J by 8 bases, with 18 bases left in between. The CDR3 length is 16 residues. CDR1 is SGHVS, CDR2 FQNEAQ, per germline. CDR3 nucleotides: TGTGCCAGCAGCTCCCCCGCGGGCCGAGGCGATTCACCCCTCCACTTT. It encodes CASSSPAGRGDSPLHF.

As concerns this clone: The junction does not match germline at one end; this may be a read error. J is TRBJ2-5 and V is TRBV6-6; D is possibly TRBD2 (5 bases). This CDR3 spans 13 amino acids. From germline, CDR1 is MNHNY and CDR2 SVGAGI (reference sequence). The CDR3 nucleotides are TGTGCCAGCAGTTACGCGTACGGGGAGTGGGCCCACTTC. Protein: CASSYAYGEWAHF.

This clone was found once. The chain combines TRBV9 with TRBJ2-5; TRBD1 matches 9 bases. The V segment lost 3 bases and the J segment 2 bases; nucleotides outside the gene matches: 8. Germline V gives CDR1 SGDLS, CDR2 YYNGEE. The CDR3 has 16 residues. The CDR3 nucleotides are TGTGCCAGCAGCGGGGGACAGGGAGGGCGGCAAGAGACCCAGTACTTC. Residues: CASSGGQGGRQETQYF.

For the CDR3, the DNA is TGTGCCAGTAAGCGCGAGGTACCAGGGGCGTCTTTCTTT. Protein sequence: CASKREVPGASFF. The rearrangement links TRBV19 to TRBJ1-1; a possible D gene is TRBD1 (6 bases). Germline values: CDR1 LNHDA, CDR2 SQIVND (reference sequence). The V end lost 7 bases, the J end lost 12 bases, and 21 bases lay between the germline ends. The CDR3 spans 13 residues. Complete variable domain (other parts from reference TRBV19 and TRBJ1-1): DGGITQSPKYLFRKEGQNVTLSCEQNLNHDAMYWYRQDPGQGLRLIYYSQIVNDFQKGDIAEGYSVSREKKESFPLTVTSAQKNPTAFYLCASKREVPGASFFGQGTRLTVV.

This chain joins TRBV4-1 and TRBJ2-7; 9 bases map to TRBD1. The CDR3 runs to 16 residues. Germline V gene sequence: CDR1 MGHRA, CDR2 YSYEKL. V dropped 1 base and J dropped 3; count of bases not matched to a gene: 7. The DNA for the CDR3 is TGCGCCAGCAGCCAAGCCTATGGACAGGGGTTCTACGAGCAGTACTTC. It translates to CASSQAYGQGFYEQYF.

This clone appeared a few times. This chain uses TRBV19 with TRBJ1-6; TRBD1 matches at 7 bases. After removal of 5 bases from V and 9 bases from J, the junction contained 13 bases not matched to a gene. CDR3 size: 16 residues. CDR1 LNHDA and CDR2 SQIVND come from the germline V gene (reference sequence). CDR3 in DNA: TGTGCCAGTAGTCCCTCTACAGGGGTGGGAGGTTCACCCCTCCACTTT. Amino acids: CASSPSTGVGGSPLHF.

The chain recombines TRBV7-2 with TRBJ1-2, with 8 bases identical to TRBD1. Trimming at V came to 5 bases and at J to 8 bases, leaving 7 bases not matched to a gene. Germline CDR1 reads SGHTA; CDR2 reads FQGNSA. The CDR3 sequence is 13 residues long. DNA for the CDR3: TGTGCCAGCAGCCCGGACAGGGTGGGCGGCTACACCTTC. Translating gives CASSPDRVGGYTF. Based on the CDR3 plus reference TRBV7-2 and TRBJ1-2, the full variable domain is GAGVSQSPSNKVTEKGKDVELRCDPISGHTALYWYRQSLGQGLEFLIYFQGNSAPDKSGLPSDRFSAERTGGSVSTLTIQRTQQEDSAVYLCASSPDRVGGYTFGSGTRLTVV.

V gene TRBV6-1 combines with J gene TRBJ1-2; D ambiguous. This CDR3 region has 15 residues. Trimming took off 0 bases at V and 5 bases at J, with 13 bases between the two ends. CDR1 and CDR2 from the germline V gene are MNHNS and SASEGT. CDR3 in DNA: TGTGCCAGCAGTGAAGCTGAGGCAGCCCAGTATGGCTACACCTTC. It encodes CASSEAEAAQYGYTF.

This clone was recorded a few times. This chain links TRBV5-1 with TRBJ1-2; 7 nucleotides match TRBD1. CDR1 and CDR2 from the germline V gene are SGHRS and YFSETQ. The V segment lost 2 bases and the J segment 6 bases; nucleotides outside the gene matches: 10. The CDR3 loop spans 15 amino acids. The CDR3 region has the DNA TGCGCCAGCAGCTTCTCCGCAGGGGGTGTTGATGGCTACACCTTC. Protein: CASSFSAGGVDGYTF.

This clone was counted a single time. This sequence joins TRBV28 and TRBJ2-7; 7 bases align to TRBD1. This CDR3 spans 13 amino acids. V trimming: 4 bases; J trimming: 7 bases; junction bases outside the gene matches: 7. CDR1 and CDR2 (germline): MDHEN, SYDVKM. CDR3 bases: TGTGCCAGCAGTTCGGGACAGCTCCTGGAGCAGTACTTC. It yields the protein CASSSGQLLEQYF. The full variable domain, completed using reference TRBV28 and TRBJ2-7, is DVKVTQSSRYLVKRTGEKVFLECVQDMDHENMFWYRQDPGLGLRLIYFSYDVKMKEKGDIPEGYSVSREKKERFSLILESASTNQTSMYLCASSSGQLLEQYFGPGTRLTVT.

This clone was seen only a few times. CDR3 region: CASSLGDYPGTDTQYF. The DNA of the CDR3 is TGCGCCAGCAGCTTGGGGGACTACCCAGGCACAGATACGCAGTATTTT. The chain is built from TRBV5-1 and TRBJ2-3, with 7 bases lining up with TRBD2. Losses at the gene ends were 0 bases for V and 1 base for J; bases not matched to a gene: 5. The CDR3 is 16 amino acids. CDR1 and CDR2 (germline): SGHRS, YFSETQ.

This chain joins TRBV28 and TRBJ2-7; TRBD2 might be the D (6 bases). This CDR3 is built from 14 residues. Germline assignment: CDR1 MDHEN and CDR2 SYDVKM. V was clipped by 6 bases and J by 4 bases, with 16 bases between them. The CDR3 region has the DNA TGTGCCAGCAGCCCCGTGGTCGGAGGGTACGAGCAGTACTTC. Its protein is CASSPVVGGYEQYF.

The chain is built from TRBV28 and TRBJ1-1; a possible D gene is TRBD1 (6 bases). This CDR3 spans 16 amino acids. V lost 7 bases to trimming and J lost 3 bases, with 21 bases between them. Germline assignment: CDR1 MDHEN and CDR2 SYDVKM. This chain's CDR3 is CASIGTRVSEYTEAFF. CDR3 DNA sequence: TGTGCCAGCATCGGGACAAGGGTGTCGGAATACACTGAAGCTTTCTTT. The full variable domain, its missing parts supplied by reference TRBV28 and TRBJ1-1, is DVKVTQSSRYLVKRTGEKVFLECVQDMDHENMFWYRQDPGLGLRLIYFSYDVKMKEKGDIPEGYSVSREKKERFSLILESASTNQTSMYLCASIGTRVSEYTEAFFGQGTRLTVV.

The gene calls are TRBV9 and TRBJ1-2; 8 positions agree with TRBD1. Per germline, CDR1 SGDLS and CDR2 YYNGEE. V shed 3 bases and J 0 bases; nucleotides not matched to a gene: 4. The CDR3 is made up of 15 amino acids. The CDR3 coding sequence is TGTGCCAGCAGCGAAACAGGGGGAGCTAACTATGGCTACACCTTC. Protein: CASSETGGANYGYTF.

J is TRBJ1-1 and V is TRBV9, with D perhaps TRBD1 (6 bases). V was trimmed by 3 bases and J by 3 bases, leaving 15 bases between them. The CDR3 totals 15 residues. Germline lookup yields CDR1 SGDLS and CDR2 YYNGEE. CDR3 bases: TGTGCCAGCAGCGCCAGGGGCCATCTAGACACTGAAGCTTTCTTT. Translated, it gives CASSARGHLDTEAFF.

The chain recombines TRBV7-3 with TRBJ1-1; possible D gene TRBD1, 5 bases. This CDR3 has 15 residues. Germline values: CDR1 SGHTA, CDR2 FQGTGA. V was shortened by 5 bases and J by 0 bases, with 13 bases between the two germline ends. The CDR3 sequence is CASSLAGTLNTEAFF. CDR3 nucleotide sequence: TGTGCCAGCAGCCTAGCCGGGACTCTGAACACTGAAGCTTTCTTT.

The chain combines TRBV5-1 with TRBJ2-7, with 7 nucleotides matching TRBD2. The CDR3 covers 14 residues. V trimming: 7 bases; J trimming: 1 base; junction bases outside the gene matches: 8. Per germline, CDR1 SGHRS and CDR2 YFSETQ. CDR3 in amino acids: CASSRQAGSYEQYF. The DNA for the CDR3 is TGCGCCAGCTCCCGACAAGCGGGGTCCTACGAGCAGTACTTC. The full variable domain, its missing parts supplied by reference TRBV5-1 and TRBJ2-7, is KAGVTQTPRYLIKTRGQQVTLSCSPISGHRSVSWYQQTPGQGLQFLFEYFSETQRNKGNFPGRFSGRQFSNSRSEMNVSTLELGDSALYLCASSRQAGSYEQYFGPGTRLTVT.

This clone was counted a single time. The chain couples TRBV30 to TRBJ2-1; 10 bases agree with TRBD2. The CDR3 covers 14 residues. Germline V gene sequence: CDR1 GTSNPN, CDR2 SVGIG (reference sequence). V gave up 3 bases and J gave up 10 bases; unmatched junction bases: 9. CDR3 coding DNA: TGTGCCTGGAGGCAAGCGGGGGGGCCAGGAGAGCAGTTCTTC. This encodes CAWRQAGGPGEQFF.

The chain carries TRBV30 and TRBJ1-6, with 9 bases aligning to TRBD1. V gave up 8 bases and J gave up 9 bases; unmatched junction bases: 8. This CDR3 has 13 amino acids. Germline CDR1 is GTSNPN and CDR2 is SVGIG (reference sequence). CDR3 region: CASRTGVISPLHF. In DNA, the CDR3 is TGTGCCAGCAGGACAGGGGTTATTTCACCCCTCCACTTT.